The 27 T cell receptor beta chains given below trace back to one sample, sequenced in a study of blood T cell repertoires in COVID-19. Sequencing was performed with immunoSEQ multiplex PCR; in TCRdb, only in-frame clones are kept and a portion is missing. The sample shows 150,000 to 200,000 clones, 88% of them seen only once. The specimen sequenced was peripheral blood. All receptors come from a human donor in a cohort sampled during active COVID-19.

The gene calls are TRBV7-9 and TRBJ2-7; TRBD2 is a possible D gene (6 bases). The V gene's germline CDR1 is SEHNR and CDR2 FQNEAQ (reference sequence). The V gene lost 5 bases and the J gene lost 0 bases, with 14 bases spanning the gap. The CDR3 is made up of 15 amino acids. The CDR3 here is CASSQGPGVSYEQYF. In DNA form, the CDR3 reads TGTGCCAGCAGCCAAGGTCCGGGGGTCTCCTACGAGCAGTACTTC.

The V and J genes are TRBV6-5 and TRBJ2-1, with D perhaps TRBD1 (6 bases). Trimming removed 2 bases at V and 7 bases at J, with 12 bases between. Germline V gene lookup returns CDR1 MNHEY and CDR2 SVGAGI. CDR3 size: 14 residues. CDR3 sequence: CASSYNGGGNEQFF. DNA of the CDR3: TGTGCCAGCAGTTACAATGGGGGCGGAAATGAGCAGTTCTTC.

The chain uses TRBV6-2 or TRBV6-3 and TRBJ1-1; D may be TRBD1 (5 bases). Trimming cost V 2 bases and J 3 bases, with 10 bases left between them. This CDR3 is built from 14 residues. Per the germline V gene, CDR1 is MNHEY and CDR2 is SVGEGT. CDR3 region: CASSYPEGYTEAFF. The CDR3 DNA sequence: TGTGCCAGCAGTTACCCGGAGGGGTACACTGAAGCTTTCTTT.

For the CDR3, the DNA is TGTGCCAGCAAAAAAGGGACAGGGGTTCACGAGCAGTACTTC. Its protein product is CASKKGTGVHEQYF. The chain links TRBV2 to TRBJ2-7; 10 bases line up with TRBD1. The CDR3 runs to 14 residues. Trimming removed 7 bases from V and 5 bases from J; junction bases left unmatched: 8. Germline CDR1 reads SNHLY; CDR2 reads FYNNEI. Filled out from reference TRBV2 and TRBJ2-7, the complete variable domain reads EPEVTQTPSHQVTQMGQEVILRCVPISNHLYFYWYRQILGQKVEFLVSFYNNEISEKSEIFDDQFSVERPDGSNFTLKIRSTKLEDSAMYFCASKKGTGVHEQYFGPGTRLTVT.

The V call is TRBV5-1, the J call TRBJ2-1; D perhaps matches TRBD1 (6 bases). There are 13 residues in the CDR3. CDR1 and CDR2 (germline): SGHRS, YFSETQ. The V gene lost 2 bases and the J gene lost 7 bases, with 10 bases spanning the gap. The CDR3 protein is CASSFNRVNEQFF. In DNA, the CDR3 is TGCGCCAGCAGCTTCAACAGGGTAAATGAGCAGTTCTTC.

The V call is TRBV7-2, the J call TRBJ2-3, with TRBD2 matching over 13 bases. The CDR3 totals 15 residues. CDR1 SGHTA and CDR2 FQGNSA come from the germline V gene. Trimming at V came to 3 bases and at J to 5 bases, leaving 2 bases not matched to a gene. The CDR3 nucleotides read TGTGCCAGCAGCTTTACTAGCGGGAGGGTAGATACGCAGTATTTT. Encoded protein: CASSFTSGRVDTQYF.

The chain employs TRBV7-9 and TRBJ2-7; 9 nucleotides line up with TRBD2. V lost 5 bases, J lost 5 bases, and 10 bases stayed unmatched. The CDR3 is 15 residues long. The V gene's germline CDR1 is SEHNR and CDR2 FQNEAQ (reference sequence). The CDR3 bases are TGTGCCAGCAGCCAAGTAAGCGGGAGGTACAACGAGCAGTACTTC. Translating it yields CASSQVSGRYNEQYF.

This chain links TRBV23-1 with TRBJ1-1; 8 bases match TRBD1. TRBV23-1 is reported as an ORF; its role is uncertain. V dropped 7 bases and J dropped 1; count of bases not matched to a gene: 14. The CDR3 has 17 residues. The CDR3 reads CASIQKRQGAKNTEAFF. The CDR3 nucleotides read TGCGCCAGCATCCAAAAGCGGCAGGGGGCCAAGAACACTGAAGCTTTCTTT.

The genes are TRBV10-1 and TRBJ2-1; TRBD2 matches 9 bases. Germline assignment: CDR1 WNHNN and CDR2 SYGVQD (reference sequence). The CDR3 spans 15 residues. Trimming cost V 6 bases and J 4 bases; bases outside gene matches: 7. DNA of the CDR3: TGCGCCAGCAGCCAAAGCGGGGGGACTTACAATGAGCAGTTCTTC. It encodes CASSQSGGTYNEQFF.

This clone was seen a single time. The chain uses TRBV3-1 (or the pseudogene TRBV3-2) and TRBJ2-7; tentatively, D is TRBD1 (6 bases). CDR1 is LGHDT and CDR2 is YNNKEL in the germline V gene (reference sequence). Trimming left V 1 base short and J 4 bases short, with 23 bases between. This CDR3 spans 18 amino acids. CDR3: CASSQALGEWGPGYEQYF. DNA for the CDR3: TGTGCCAGCAGCCAAGCGTTAGGAGAATGGGGGCCTGGGTACGAGCAGTACTTC.

The chain has TRBV4-1 and TRBJ1-2; D might be TRBD1 (6 bases). Germline assignment: CDR1 MGHRA and CDR2 YSYEKL. The CDR3 sequence is 16 residues long. Trimming pared 4 bases from V and 0 bases from J, leaving 15 bases between. In DNA form, the CDR3 reads TGCGCCAGCAGCCCCGTGGGCGCAGGGGCTAACTATGGCTACACCTTC. This codes for CASSPVGAGANYGYTF.

The chain recombines TRBV6-2 or TRBV6-3 with TRBJ1-1, with no clear D. V gave up 0 bases and J gave up 4 bases, with 15 bases separating them. The CDR3 has 16 residues. Germline CDR1 is MNHEY and CDR2 is SVGEGT. CDR3 in amino acids: CASSYSPREPGTEAFF. CDR3 in DNA: TGTGCCAGCAGTTACTCTCCGCGGGAGCCGGGCACTGAAGCTTTCTTT.

The genes are TRBV18 and TRBJ1-1, with D uncertain. Germline V lookup: CDR1 KGHSH, CDR2 LQKENI. V was trimmed by 2 bases and J by 8 bases, leaving 12 bases between them. The CDR3 has 13 amino acids. The chain's CDR3 is CASSPSGVTEAFF. The CDR3 bases are TGTGCCAGCTCACCATCCGGGGTCACGGAAGCTTTCTTT.

The chain uses TRBV5-1 and TRBJ1-3; 7 bases map to TRBD1. The germline CDR1 and CDR2 sequences are SGHRS and YFSETQ. This CDR3 spans 13 amino acids. Unmatched junction bases numbered 6, after V lost 8 bases and J lost 4 bases. The CDR3 nucleotides read TGCGCCAGTCGAACAGGGGAAGGAAACACCATATATTTT. This gives the protein CASRTGEGNTIYF.

This chain links TRBV19 with TRBJ1-5; the D is unclear. CDR3 size: 13 residues. The V and J ends lost 2 bases and 1 base respectively, with 3 bases between them. Germline V lookup: CDR1 LNHDA, CDR2 SQIVND (reference sequence). CDR3 in amino acids: CASSIQSNQPQHF. CDR3 sequence (DNA): TGTGCCAGTAGTATACAGAGCAATCAGCCCCAGCATTTT.

The V gene is TRBV5-1, the J gene TRBJ2-7, with TRBD2 matching 10 bases. V shed 0 bases, J shed 6 bases, and the junction held 9 bases outside the gene matches. The CDR3 length is 16 residues. Germline V gene lookup returns CDR1 SGHRS and CDR2 YFSETQ. The CDR3: CASSLAEAGGLGEQYF. In DNA, the CDR3 is TGCGCCAGCAGCTTGGCCGAAGCGGGAGGGCTCGGCGAGCAGTACTTC. Variable domain in full (rest from reference TRBV5-1 and TRBJ2-7): KAGVTQTPRYLIKTRGQQVTLSCSPISGHRSVSWYQQTPGQGLQFLFEYFSETQRNKGNFPGRFSGRQFSNSRSEMNVSTLELGDSALYLCASSLAEAGGLGEQYFGPGTRLTVT.

V gene TRBV7-2 combines with J gene TRBJ2-1; D is undetermined. V was pared by 3 bases and J by 0 bases, with 3 bases between. The V gene's germline CDR1 is SGHTA and CDR2 FQGNSA. There are 13 residues in the CDR3. The chain's CDR3 is CASSFSSYNEQFF. CDR3 DNA: TGTGCCAGCAGCTTTAGCTCCTACAATGAGCAGTTCTTC. Using reference TRBV7-2 and TRBJ2-1 for the parts outside the CDR3, the full variable domain is GAGVSQSPSNKVTEKGKDVELRCDPISGHTALYWYRQSLGQGLEFLIYFQGNSAPDKSGLPSDRFSAERTGGSVSTLTIQRTQQEDSAVYLCASSFSSYNEQFFGPGTRLTVL.

The CDR3 here is CASSLAEFTLHF. The CDR3 region has the DNA TGTGCCAGCAGTCTGGCGGAATTTACCCTCCACTTT. This chain links TRBV6-6 with TRBJ1-6, with D uncertain. CDR3 length equals 12 residues. The V end lost 5 bases, the J end lost 14 bases, and 13 bases lay between the germline ends. Per germline, CDR1 MNHNY and CDR2 SVGAGI (reference sequence).

A single count supports this clone. The chain combines TRBV6-6 with TRBJ2-1, with 10 positions matching TRBD1. CDR3 length equals 12 residues. The V and J ends lost 5 bases and 15 bases, in that order; junction bases with no gene match: 7. The germline gives CDR1 MNHNY, CDR2 SVGAGI (reference sequence). CDR3: CASSALTGGWFF. The CDR3 DNA is TGTGCCAGCAGTGCCTTGACAGGGGGCTGGTTCTTC.

The chain employs TRBV6-5 and TRBJ1-5, with a possible D match to TRBD1 (5 bases). Germline V gives CDR1 MNHEY, CDR2 SVGAGI. V was clipped by 6 bases and J by 7 bases, with 19 bases between them. The CDR3 totals 15 residues. The CDR3 region is CASRTAGFLQQPQHF. The DNA for the CDR3 is TGTGCCAGCAGGACCGCAGGGTTTTTGCAACAGCCCCAGCATTTT.

V and J are TRBV2 and TRBJ1-2; D unresolved. Trimming cost V 1 base and J 4 bases, with 13 bases left between them. The CDR3 runs 15 residues. Germline V gene data show CDR1 as SNHLY and CDR2 as FYNNEI. This CDR3 is CASSEDRGGSYGYTF. CDR3 coding DNA: TGTGCCAGCAGTGAAGATCGGGGAGGAAGCTATGGCTACACCTTC.

V is TRBV2 and J is TRBJ1-5; a possible D gene is TRBD1 (5 bases). Germline assignment: CDR1 SNHLY and CDR2 FYNNEI. This CDR3 has 14 amino acids. V gave up 8 bases and J gave up 7 bases, with 18 bases separating them. In DNA, the CDR3 is TGTGCCAGCCGAGCCCTCCAGGGCGGACAGCCCCAGCATTTT. Translation: CASRALQGGQPQHF.

The rearrangement links TRBV28 to TRBJ2-7; 7 bases map to TRBD1. The CDR3 is 15 residues long. Unmatched junction bases numbered 6, after V lost 2 bases and J lost 2 bases. The germline V gene has CDR1 MDHEN and CDR2 SYDVKM. The CDR3 loop is CASSLLGQRAYEQYF. DNA of the CDR3: TGTGCCAGCAGTTTACTGGGACAGCGTGCCTACGAGCAGTACTTC.

The genes are TRBV6-6 and TRBJ2-4; D gene unclear. The CDR3 extends over 15 amino acids. V lost 7 bases and J lost 0, with 13 bases in between. Germline V CDR1 and CDR2: MNHNY, SVGAGI (reference sequence). Here the CDR3 DNA reads TGTGCCAGCACCCCAGGCTCCTTAGCCAAAAACATTCAGTACTTC. This translates into CASTPGSLAKNIQYF.

The chain is built from TRBV9 and TRBJ2-7; possibly TRBD1 for D (6 bases). There are 15 residues in the CDR3. Deletions cut 4 bases from V and 2 bases from J, with 16 bases between. Germline values: CDR1 SGDLS, CDR2 YYNGEE. The CDR3 reads CASSPPGQGTYEQYF. CDR3 bases: TGTGCCAGCAGCCCCCCGGGGCAGGGGACCTACGAGCAGTACTTC.

The chain is built from TRBV9 and TRBJ2-3, with a weak D call TRBD2 (6 bases). The CDR3 is 15 amino acids. Germline assignment: CDR1 SGDLS and CDR2 YYNGEE. V lost 3 bases and J lost 2, with 13 bases in between. The CDR3 sequence is CASSAGTSNTDTQYF. CDR3 in DNA: TGTGCCAGCAGCGCCGGGACTTCCAACACAGATACGCAGTATTTT.

The rearrangement uses TRBV9 and TRBJ1-5; 9 nucleotides align to TRBD1. V shed 5 bases and J 4 bases; nucleotides not matched to a gene: 4. This CDR3 is built from 14 residues. Germline CDR1 and CDR2: SGDLS and YYNGEE. CDR3 amino acids: CASSRTGVNQPQHF. As DNA, the CDR3 is TGTGCCAGCAGTCGGACAGGGGTTAATCAGCCCCAGCATTTT.